The clone carrying this T cell receptor beta chain was detected a few times. Its target is unknown. Germline CDR1 MGHRA, CDR2 YSYEKL. The CDR3 spans 14 residues. Deletions cut 0 bases from V and 2 bases from J, with 8 bases between. This sample is drawn from a study of vaccination effects on CD4 cells after COVID-19. Study-level background: Participants received two doses of either the BNT162b2 or mRNA-1273 vaccine. General observations from the study: Researchers report that only 1 of 255 vaccine-induced clones in healthy vaccinees cross-reacted with common cold coronaviruses.

Antigen-specific CD4+ T cells expanded by the ViraFEST assay with viral peptide pools were then sequenced. Following culture for 9 to 11 days, CD4+ T cells were isolated. Testing of the vaccine recipients showed negative nucleocapsid antibodies and no prior SARS-CoV-2 infection. Fewer than 2.5 million PBMC were seeded per well and grown in the presence of 10 IU/ml IL-2 and about 10 ug/ml peptides. Profiled with immunoSEQ multiplex PCR; TCRdb holds only in-frame clones, not every one. The sample has 50,000 to 60,000 clones; more than 60% are singletons. V is TRBV4-1 and J is TRBJ2-7; D is unclear. The material sequenced was CD4+ T cells from PBMCs cultured with SARS-CoV-2 spike peptides, taken before COVID-19 vaccination. This sequence was found in a human donor who received a COVID-19 vaccine. CDR3 protein: CASSQDRMTYEQYF. As DNA, the CDR3 is TGCGCCAGCAGCCAAGATCGGATGACCTACGAGCAGTACTTC.